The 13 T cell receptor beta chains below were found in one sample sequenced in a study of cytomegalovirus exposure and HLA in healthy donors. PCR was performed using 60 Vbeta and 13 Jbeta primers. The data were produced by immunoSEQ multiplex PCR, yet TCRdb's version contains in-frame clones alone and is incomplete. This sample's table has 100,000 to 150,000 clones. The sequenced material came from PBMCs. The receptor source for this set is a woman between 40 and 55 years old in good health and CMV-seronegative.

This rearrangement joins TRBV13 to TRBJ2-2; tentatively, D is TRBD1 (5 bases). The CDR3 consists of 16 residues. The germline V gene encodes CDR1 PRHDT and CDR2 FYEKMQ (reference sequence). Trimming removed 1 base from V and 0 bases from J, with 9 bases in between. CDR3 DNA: TGTGCCAGCAGCTTAGTGACAGACTCGAACACCGGGGAGCTGTTTTTT. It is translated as CASSLVTDSNTGELFF.

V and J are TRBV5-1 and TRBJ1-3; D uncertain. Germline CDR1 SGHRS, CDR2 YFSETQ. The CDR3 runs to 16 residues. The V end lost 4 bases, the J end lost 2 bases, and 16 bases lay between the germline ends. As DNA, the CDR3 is TGCGCCAGCAGCCGTCGACTTAGAGGAACTGGAAACACCATATATTTT. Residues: CASSRRLRGTGNTIYF.

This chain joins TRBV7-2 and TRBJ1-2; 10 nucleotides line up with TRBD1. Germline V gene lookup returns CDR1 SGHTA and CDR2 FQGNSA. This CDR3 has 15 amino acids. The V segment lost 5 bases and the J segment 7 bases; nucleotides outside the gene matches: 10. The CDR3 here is CASSDRTGGEGGYTF. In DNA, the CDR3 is TGTGCCAGCAGCGATCGGACAGGGGGGGAAGGTGGCTACACCTTC. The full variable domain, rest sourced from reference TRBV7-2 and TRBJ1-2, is GAGVSQSPSNKVTEKGKDVELRCDPISGHTALYWYRQSLGQGLEFLIYFQGNSAPDKSGLPSDRFSAERTGGSVSTLTIQRTQQEDSAVYLCASSDRTGGEGGYTFGSGTRLTVV.

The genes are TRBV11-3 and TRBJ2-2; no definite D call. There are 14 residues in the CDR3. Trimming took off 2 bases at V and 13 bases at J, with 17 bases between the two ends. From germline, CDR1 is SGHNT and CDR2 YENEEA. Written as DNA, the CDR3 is TGTGCCAGCAGCTTAAGCAGGTCAAGCTCTTGGCTGTTTTTT. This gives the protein CASSLSRSSSWLFF.

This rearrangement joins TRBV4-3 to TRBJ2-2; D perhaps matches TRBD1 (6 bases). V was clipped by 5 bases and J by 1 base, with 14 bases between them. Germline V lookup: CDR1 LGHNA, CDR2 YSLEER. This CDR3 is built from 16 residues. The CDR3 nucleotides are TGCGCCAGCAGCTCACAGGGTGGAAGGAACACCGGGGAGCTGTTTTTT. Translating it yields CASSSQGGRNTGELFF.

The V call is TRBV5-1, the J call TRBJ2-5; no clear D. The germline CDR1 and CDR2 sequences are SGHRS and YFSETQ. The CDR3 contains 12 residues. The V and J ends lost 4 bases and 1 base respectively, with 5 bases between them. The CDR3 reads CASSLPQETQYF. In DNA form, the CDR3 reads TGCGCCAGCAGCCTACCCCAAGAGACCCAGTACTTC.

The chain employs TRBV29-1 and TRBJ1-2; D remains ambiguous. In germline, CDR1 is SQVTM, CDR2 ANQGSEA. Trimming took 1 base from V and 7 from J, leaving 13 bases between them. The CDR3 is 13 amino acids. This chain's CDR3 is CSVEGALAGGYTF. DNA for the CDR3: TGCAGCGTTGAAGGGGCCTTAGCGGGTGGCTACACCTTC. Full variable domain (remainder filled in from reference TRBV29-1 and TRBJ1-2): SAVISQKPSRDICQRGTSLTIQCQVDSQVTMMFWYRQQPGQSLTLIATANQGSEATYESGFVIDKFPISRPNLTFSTLTVSNMSPEDSSIYLCSVEGALAGGYTFGSGTRLTVV.

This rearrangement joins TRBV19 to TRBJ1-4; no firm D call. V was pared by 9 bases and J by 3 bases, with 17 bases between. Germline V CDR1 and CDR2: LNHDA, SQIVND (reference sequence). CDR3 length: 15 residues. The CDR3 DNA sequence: TGTGCCAGCCGCGGAGGAGGCTTCTCTAATGAAAAACTGTTTTTT. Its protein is CASRGGGFSNEKLFF.

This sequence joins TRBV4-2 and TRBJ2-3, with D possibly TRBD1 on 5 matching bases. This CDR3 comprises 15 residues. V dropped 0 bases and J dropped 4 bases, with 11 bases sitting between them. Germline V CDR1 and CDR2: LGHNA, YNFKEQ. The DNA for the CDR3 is TGTGCCAGCAGCCAAGATTCCCAGGGTTCAGATACGCAGTATTTT. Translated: CASSQDSQGSDTQYF.

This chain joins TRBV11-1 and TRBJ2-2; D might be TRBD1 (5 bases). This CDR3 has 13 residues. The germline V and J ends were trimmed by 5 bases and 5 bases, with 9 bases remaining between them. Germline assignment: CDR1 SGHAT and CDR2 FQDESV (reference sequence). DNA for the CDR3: TGTGCCAGCAGCCTCAGGGAAACCGGGGAGCTGTTTTTT. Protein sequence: CASSLRETGELFF.

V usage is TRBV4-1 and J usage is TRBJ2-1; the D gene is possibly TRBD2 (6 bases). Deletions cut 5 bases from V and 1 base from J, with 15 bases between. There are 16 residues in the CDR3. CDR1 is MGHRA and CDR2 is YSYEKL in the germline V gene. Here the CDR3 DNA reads TGCGCCAGCAGCTCGGAGGGGCTTATGTCCTACAATGAGCAGTTCTTC. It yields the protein CASSSEGLMSYNEQFF.

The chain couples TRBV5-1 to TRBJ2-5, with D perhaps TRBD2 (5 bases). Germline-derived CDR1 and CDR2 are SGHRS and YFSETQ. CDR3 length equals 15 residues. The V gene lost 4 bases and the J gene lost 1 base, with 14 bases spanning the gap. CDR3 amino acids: CASSPAAGIQETQYF. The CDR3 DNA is TGCGCCAGCAGCCCGGCTGCCGGGATCCAAGAGACCCAGTACTTC.

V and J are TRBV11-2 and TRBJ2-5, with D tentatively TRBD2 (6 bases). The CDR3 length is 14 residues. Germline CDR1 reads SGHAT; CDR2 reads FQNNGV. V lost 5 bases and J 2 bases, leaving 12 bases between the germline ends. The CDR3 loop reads CASSRGSPQETQYF. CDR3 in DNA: TGTGCCAGCAGCCGGGGGAGCCCTCAAGAGACCCAGTACTTC.